This entry lists 8 T cell receptor beta chains sequenced from one sample in a study of graft-versus-host responses after intestinal transplantation. These receptors' antigens are unknown. Method: immunoSEQ multiplex PCR; TCRdb's copy keeps in-frame clones and lacks some. Counted here are some 140,000 clones, around 90% occurring once; the ten biggest clones make up around 0.19%. The specimen comprised unstimulated CD4+ T cells sorted from spleen or lymph node cells, sampled before intestinal transplant. The receptors come from a human donor who received an intestinal transplant.

This chain joins TRBV21-1 and TRBJ1-5. TRBV21-1 is designated a pseudogene. The CDR3 extends over 13 amino acids. CDR3 sequence reads: CASSKVSNQPQHF. CDR3 bases: TGTGCCAGCAGCAAAGTTTCCAATCAGCCCCAGCATTTT.

This rearrangement joins TRBV6-5 to TRBJ2-2; D gene ambiguous. Germline V lookup: CDR1 MNHEY, CDR2 SVGAGI. V gave up 0 bases and J gave up 2 bases, with 10 bases separating them. CDR3 length: 16 residues. In DNA, the CDR3 is TGTGCCAGCAGTTACTCCCGCCGTTCAAACACCGGGGAGCTGTTTTTT. Translation: CASSYSRRSNTGELFF.

The chain couples TRBV25-1 to TRBJ2-7; 10 bases are a match to TRBD1. V dropped 3 bases and J dropped 4; count of bases not matched to a gene: 3. This CDR3 is built from 14 residues. Germline values: CDR1 MGHDK, CDR2 SYGVNS. CDR3 sequence reads: CASSDRTGGYEQYF. The CDR3 DNA sequence: TGTGCCAGCAGTGACCGGACAGGGGGTTACGAGCAGTACTTC.

The chain links TRBV28 to TRBJ2-1, with 9 positions matching TRBD1. Trimming took 2 bases from V and 8 from J; bases not matched to a gene: 22. This CDR3 comprises 20 residues. Per germline, CDR1 MDHEN and CDR2 SYDVKM. This CDR3 is CASSLTRFPQGAAASDEQFF. The CDR3 DNA reads TGTGCCAGCAGTTTAACGAGGTTTCCACAGGGGGCTGCGGCCAGCGATGAGCAGTTCTTC.

The chain has TRBV28 and TRBJ1-5, with D uncertain. Looked up from germline, CDR1 is MDHEN and CDR2 is SYDVKM. The length of the CDR3 is 15 residues. The V end was cut by 1 base, the J end by 7 bases, with 14 bases between. The CDR3 reads CASSLSLGEWQPQHF. The CDR3 nucleotides read TGTGCCAGCAGTTTATCCCTCGGGGAATGGCAGCCCCAGCATTTT.

The chain uses TRBV6-5 and TRBJ2-1, with 8 bases identical to TRBD2. The CDR3 is 15 residues long. The junction had 11 bases not matched to a gene; V was cut back by 5 bases and J by 8 bases. Germline assignment: CDR1 MNHEY and CDR2 SVGAGI. The CDR3: CASSPRGSGIHEQFF. CDR3 nucleotides: TGTGCCAGCAGTCCCCGGGGTAGCGGGATTCATGAGCAGTTCTTC.

The genes are TRBV5-1 and TRBJ1-3; 8 nucleotides align to TRBD1. Germline V gene data show CDR1 as SGHRS and CDR2 as YFSETQ. With V trimmed by 0 bases and J by 4 bases, 3 bases remained unmatched. The CDR3 is 15 amino acids. The CDR3 is CASSLDRDRGNTIYF. CDR3 coding DNA: TGCGCCAGCAGCTTGGACCGGGACAGGGGAAACACCATATATTTT.

With respect to this clone: At one end the junction does not follow the germline gene, possibly because of a read error. This chain uses TRBV11-2 with TRBJ1-1, with D unclear. Per germline, CDR1 SGHAT and CDR2 FQNNGV. This CDR3 contains 8 residues. CDR3 region: CASSPEGW. The DNA for the CDR3 is TGTGCCAGCAGCCCCGAAGGATGG.